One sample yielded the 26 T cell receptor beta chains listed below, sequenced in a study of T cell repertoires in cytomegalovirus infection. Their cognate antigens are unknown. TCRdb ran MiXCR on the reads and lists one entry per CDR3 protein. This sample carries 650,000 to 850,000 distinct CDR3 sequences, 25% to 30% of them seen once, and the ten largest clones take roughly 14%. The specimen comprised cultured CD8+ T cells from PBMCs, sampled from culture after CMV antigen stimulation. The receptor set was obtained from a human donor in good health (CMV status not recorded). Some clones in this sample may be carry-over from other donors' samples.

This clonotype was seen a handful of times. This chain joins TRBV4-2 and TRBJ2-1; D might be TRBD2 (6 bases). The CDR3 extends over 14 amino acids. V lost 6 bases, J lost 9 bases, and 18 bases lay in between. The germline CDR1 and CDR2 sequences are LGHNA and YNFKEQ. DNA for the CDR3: TGTGCCAGCAGGCCCAGACTAGGGTCAGGTGAGCAGTTCTTC. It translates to CASRPRLGSGEQFF.

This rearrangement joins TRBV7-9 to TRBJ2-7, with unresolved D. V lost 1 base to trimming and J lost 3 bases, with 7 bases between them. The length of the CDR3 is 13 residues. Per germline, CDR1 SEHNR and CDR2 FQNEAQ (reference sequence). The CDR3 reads CASSLDYGYEQYV. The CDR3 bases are TGTGCCAGCAGCTTAGATTACGGCTACGAGCAGTACGTC.

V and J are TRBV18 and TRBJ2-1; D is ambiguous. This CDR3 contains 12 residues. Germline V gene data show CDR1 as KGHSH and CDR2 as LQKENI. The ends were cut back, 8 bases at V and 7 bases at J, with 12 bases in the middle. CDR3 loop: CASHEALNEQFF. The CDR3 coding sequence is TGTGCCAGCCATGAGGCCCTTAATGAGCAGTTCTTC.

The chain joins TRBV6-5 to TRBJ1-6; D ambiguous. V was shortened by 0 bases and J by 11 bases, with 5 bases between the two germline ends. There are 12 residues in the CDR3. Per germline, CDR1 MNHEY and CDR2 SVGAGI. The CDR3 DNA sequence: TGTGCCAGCAGTTACTCGGGTCCACCCCTCCACTTT. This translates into CASSYSGPPLHF.

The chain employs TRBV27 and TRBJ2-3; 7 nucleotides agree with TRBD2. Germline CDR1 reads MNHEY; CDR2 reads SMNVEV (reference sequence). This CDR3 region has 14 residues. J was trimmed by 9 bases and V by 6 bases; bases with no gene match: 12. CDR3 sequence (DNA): TGTGCCAGCAGCTATGGGGCGGGGGAAGGGACGCAGTATTTT. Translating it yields CASSYGAGEGTQYF.

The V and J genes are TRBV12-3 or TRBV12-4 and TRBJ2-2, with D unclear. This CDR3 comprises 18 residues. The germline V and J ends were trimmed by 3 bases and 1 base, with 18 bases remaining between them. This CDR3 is CASSFLVRQIKNTGELFF. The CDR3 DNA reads TGTGCCAGCAGTTTTTTGGTTCGGCAGATTAAGAACACCGGGGAGCTGTTTTTT.

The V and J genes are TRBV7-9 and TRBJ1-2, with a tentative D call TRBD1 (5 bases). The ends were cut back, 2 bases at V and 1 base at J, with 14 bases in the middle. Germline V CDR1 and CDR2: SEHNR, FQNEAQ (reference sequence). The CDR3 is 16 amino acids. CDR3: CASSLSGQTINYGYTF. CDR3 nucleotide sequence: TGTGCCAGCAGCTTATCAGGACAAACGATTAACTATGGCTACACCTTC.

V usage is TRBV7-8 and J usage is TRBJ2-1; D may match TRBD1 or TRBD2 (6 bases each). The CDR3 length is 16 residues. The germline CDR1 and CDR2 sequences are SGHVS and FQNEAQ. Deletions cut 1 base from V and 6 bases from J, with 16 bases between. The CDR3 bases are TGTGCCAGCAGCTTAGTGGGGGGCCTTGTCCCCAATGAGCAGTTCTTC. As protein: CASSLVGGLVPNEQFF. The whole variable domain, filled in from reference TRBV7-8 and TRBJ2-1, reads GAGVSQSPRYKVAKRGQDVALRCDPISGHVSLFWYQQALGQGPEFLTYFQNEAQLDKSGLPSDRFFAERPEGSVSTLKIQRTQQEDSAVYLCASSLVGGLVPNEQFFGPGTRLTVL.

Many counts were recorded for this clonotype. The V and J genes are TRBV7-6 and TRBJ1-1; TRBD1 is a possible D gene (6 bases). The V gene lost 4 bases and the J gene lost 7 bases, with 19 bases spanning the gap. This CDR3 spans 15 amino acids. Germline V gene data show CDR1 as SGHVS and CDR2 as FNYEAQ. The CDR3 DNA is TGTGCCAGCAGCTCTCTTTTAGGGGGTCCCAATGAAGCTTTCTTT. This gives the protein CASSSLLGGPNEAFF.

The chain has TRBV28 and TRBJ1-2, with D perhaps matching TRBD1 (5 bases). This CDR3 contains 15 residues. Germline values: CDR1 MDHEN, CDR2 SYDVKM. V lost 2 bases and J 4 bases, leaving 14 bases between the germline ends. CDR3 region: CASSLSGDRIYGYTF. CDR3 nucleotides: TGTGCCAGCAGTTTAAGTGGGGACCGAATCTATGGCTACACCTTC.

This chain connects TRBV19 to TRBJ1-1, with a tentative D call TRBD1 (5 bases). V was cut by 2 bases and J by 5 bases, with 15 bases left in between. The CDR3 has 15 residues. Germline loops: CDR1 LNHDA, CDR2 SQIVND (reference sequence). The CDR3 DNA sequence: TGTGCCAGTAGTATAACAGGATCCTCTGGGACTGAAGCTTTCTTT. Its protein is CASSITGSSGTEAFF.

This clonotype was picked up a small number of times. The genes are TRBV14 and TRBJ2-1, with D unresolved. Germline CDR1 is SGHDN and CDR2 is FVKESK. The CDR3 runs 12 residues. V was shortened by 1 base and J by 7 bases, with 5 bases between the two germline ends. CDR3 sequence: CASSQVRNEQFF. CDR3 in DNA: TGTGCCAGCAGCCAAGTGAGGAATGAGCAGTTCTTC.

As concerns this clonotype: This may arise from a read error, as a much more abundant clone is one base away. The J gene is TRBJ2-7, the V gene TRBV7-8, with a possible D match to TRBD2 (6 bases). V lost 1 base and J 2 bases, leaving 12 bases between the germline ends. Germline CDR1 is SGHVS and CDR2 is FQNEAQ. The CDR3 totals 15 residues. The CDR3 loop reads CASSLGKSGAYEQYF. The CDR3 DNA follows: TGTGCCAGCAGCTTAGGAAAGTCGGGGGCCTACGAGCAGTACTTC.

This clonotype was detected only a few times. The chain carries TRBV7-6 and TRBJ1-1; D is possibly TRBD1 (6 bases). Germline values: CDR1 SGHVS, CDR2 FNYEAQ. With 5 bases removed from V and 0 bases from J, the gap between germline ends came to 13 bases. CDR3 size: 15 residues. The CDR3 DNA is TGTGCCAGCAGCGCCTCCGGGACACTGAACACTGAAGCTTTCTTT. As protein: CASSASGTLNTEAFF.

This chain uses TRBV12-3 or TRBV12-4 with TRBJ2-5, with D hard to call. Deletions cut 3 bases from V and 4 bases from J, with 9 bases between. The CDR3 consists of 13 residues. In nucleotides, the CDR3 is TGTGCCAGCAGTTTGAGGATAAGAGAGACCCAGTACTTC. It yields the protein CASSLRIRETQYF.

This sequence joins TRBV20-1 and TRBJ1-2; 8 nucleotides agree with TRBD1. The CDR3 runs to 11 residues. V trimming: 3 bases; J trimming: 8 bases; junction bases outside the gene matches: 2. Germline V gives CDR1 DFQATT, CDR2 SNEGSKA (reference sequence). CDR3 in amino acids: CSASTGGGYTF. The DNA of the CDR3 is TGCAGTGCTAGTACAGGGGGAGGCTACACCTTC.

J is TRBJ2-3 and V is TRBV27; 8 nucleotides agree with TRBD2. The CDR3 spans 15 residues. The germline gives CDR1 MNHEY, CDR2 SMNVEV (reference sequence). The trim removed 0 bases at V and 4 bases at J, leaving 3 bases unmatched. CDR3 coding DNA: TGTGCCAGCAGTTTATCGACTAGCGAGTCAGATACGCAGTATTTT. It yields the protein CASSLSTSESDTQYF.

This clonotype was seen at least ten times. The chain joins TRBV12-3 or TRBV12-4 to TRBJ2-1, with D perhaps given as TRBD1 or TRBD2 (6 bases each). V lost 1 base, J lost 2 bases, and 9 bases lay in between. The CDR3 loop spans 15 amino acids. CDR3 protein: CASSLGGATYNEQFF. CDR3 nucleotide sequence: TGTGCCAGCAGTTTAGGGGGGGCGACCTACAATGAGCAGTTCTTC.

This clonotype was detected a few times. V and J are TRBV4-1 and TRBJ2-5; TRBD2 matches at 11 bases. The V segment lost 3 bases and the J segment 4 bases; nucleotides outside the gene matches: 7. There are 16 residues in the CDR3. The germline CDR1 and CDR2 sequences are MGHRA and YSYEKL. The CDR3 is CASSHHLAGGPETQYF. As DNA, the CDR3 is TGCGCCAGCAGCCACCACCTAGCGGGGGGCCCAGAGACCCAGTACTTC.

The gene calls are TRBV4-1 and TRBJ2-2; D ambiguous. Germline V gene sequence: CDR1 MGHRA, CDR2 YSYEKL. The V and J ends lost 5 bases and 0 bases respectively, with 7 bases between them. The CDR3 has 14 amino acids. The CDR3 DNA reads TGCGCCAGCAGCAGACAATCGAACACCGGGGAGCTGTTTTTT. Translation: CASSRQSNTGELFF.

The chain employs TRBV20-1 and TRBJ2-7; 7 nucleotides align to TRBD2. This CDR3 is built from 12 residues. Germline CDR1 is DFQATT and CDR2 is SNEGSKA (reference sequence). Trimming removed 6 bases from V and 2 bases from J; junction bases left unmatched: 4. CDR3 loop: CSAGEGAYEQYF. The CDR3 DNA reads TGCAGTGCAGGGGAGGGAGCCTACGAGCAGTACTTC.

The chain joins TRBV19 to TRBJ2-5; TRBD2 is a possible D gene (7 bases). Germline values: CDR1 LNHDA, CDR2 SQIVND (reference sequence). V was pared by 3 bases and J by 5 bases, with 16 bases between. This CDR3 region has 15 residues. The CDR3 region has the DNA TGTGCCAGTAGTATTGAAAACGGGGGGCAGGAGACCCAGTACTTC. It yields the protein CASSIENGGQETQYF.

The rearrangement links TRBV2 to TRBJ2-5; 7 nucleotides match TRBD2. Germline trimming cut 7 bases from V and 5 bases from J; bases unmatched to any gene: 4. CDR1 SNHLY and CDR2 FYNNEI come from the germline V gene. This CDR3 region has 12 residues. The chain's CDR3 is CASIRGVETQYF. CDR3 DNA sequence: TGTGCCAGCATACGGGGGGTGGAGACCCAGTACTTC.

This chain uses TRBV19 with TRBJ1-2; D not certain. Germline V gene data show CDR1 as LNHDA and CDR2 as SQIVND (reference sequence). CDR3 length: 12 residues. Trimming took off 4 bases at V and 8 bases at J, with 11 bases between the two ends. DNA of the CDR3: TGTGCCAGTAGTACCCCTCGGGTCGGCTACACCTTC. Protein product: CASSTPRVGYTF.

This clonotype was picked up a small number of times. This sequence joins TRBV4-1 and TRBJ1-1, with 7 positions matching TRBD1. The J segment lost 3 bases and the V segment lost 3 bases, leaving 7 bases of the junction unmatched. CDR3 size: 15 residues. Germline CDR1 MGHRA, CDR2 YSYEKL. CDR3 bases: TGCGCCAGCAGCCATGAAAATAGGGGGCACACTGAAGCTTTCTTT. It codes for CASSHENRGHTEAFF.

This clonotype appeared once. The CDR3 DNA reads TGCAGTGCTAGAGATCTAGGGACTAGCGGGGGGCCGGGAGAGACCCAGTACTTC. This translates into CSARDLGTSGGPGETQYF. This chain links TRBV20-1 with TRBJ2-5; 15 nucleotides line up with TRBD2. This CDR3 is 18 amino acids long. The V and J ends lost 0 bases and 4 bases, in that order; junction bases with no gene match: 9. The germline gives CDR1 DFQATT, CDR2 SNEGSKA (reference sequence).